The 5 T cell receptor beta chains listed next were all sequenced from one sample in a study of response to subunit inactivated influenza vaccine (dated by TCRdb to 2016 to 2019). The protocol used for the library was RT-PCR. Sequencing took place on an Illumina HiSeq 2500. TCRdb cleaned the public reads at Q25 with fastp, built clones with MiXCR and kept in-frame beta chains. Every CDR3 protein is listed once, alongside the most common genes and DNA of its rows. The sample table shows roughly 790,000 distinct CDR3 sequences, and about 20% are seen once. The ten top clones hold 10% of the sample. The material sequenced was PBMCs from blood, taken roughly 5 days after vaccination. The source is a man aged 45 to 65 who received an inactivated influenza vaccine. Donor details come from another sample of the same person, matched by shared clones.

The chain uses TRBV7-2 and TRBJ2-7; unclear D gene. V lost 2 bases and J 4 bases, leaving 9 bases between the germline ends. CDR1 and CDR2 (germline): SGHTA, FQGNSA. CDR3 size: 13 residues. The CDR3 here is CASSLNSPYEQYF. In DNA form, the CDR3 reads TGTGCCAGCAGCTTAAACAGTCCATACGAGCAGTACTTC.

At least ten counts were recorded for this clonotype. The rearrangement uses TRBV7-9 and TRBJ2-3; D is ambiguous. This CDR3 contains 12 residues. V lost 5 bases to trimming and J lost 6 bases, with 9 bases between them. The germline gives CDR1 SEHNR, CDR2 FQNEAQ (reference sequence). The CDR3: CASSPLVDTQYF. DNA for the CDR3: TGTGCCAGCAGCCCCCTTGTGGATACGCAGTATTTT.

The chain combines TRBV28 with TRBJ2-7; 9 bases are shared with TRBD1. The CDR3 extends over 15 amino acids. Trimming removed 6 bases from V and 4 bases from J; junction bases left unmatched: 10. The germline gives CDR1 MDHEN, CDR2 SYDVKM. The CDR3 sequence is CASRLPGTGKYEQYF. The DNA for the CDR3 is TGTGCCAGCAGGCTTCCCGGGACAGGGAAATACGAGCAGTACTTC.

The V call is TRBV7-2, the J call TRBJ2-1, with 11 bases fitting TRBD2. Germline CDR1 and CDR2: SGHTA and FQGNSA. V was clipped by 4 bases and J by 6 bases; unmatched bases: 11. This CDR3 has 17 amino acids. The CDR3 DNA is TGTGCCAGCAGCTCATACTCTGACGGGACTAGCGGCAATGAGCAGTTCTTC. Encoded protein: CASSSYSDGTSGNEQFF.

This clonotype was detected only a few times. As DNA, the CDR3 is TGTGCCCTATCAAACGACAGAAACAATGAGCAGTTCTTC. Protein product: CALSNDRNNEQFF. V gene TRBV6-1 combines with J gene TRBJ2-1; TRBD1 might be the D (5 bases). The CDR3 totals 13 residues. With 11 bases removed from V and 5 bases from J, the gap between germline ends came to 16 bases. Germline V gives CDR1 MNHNS, CDR2 SASEGT.